These 10 T cell receptor beta chains were all obtained from the same sample, sequenced in a study of radiotherapy plus CTLA-4 blockade in lung cancer. Only in-frame clones appear in the TCRdb table, and some are missing; sequencing was by immunoSEQ multiplex PCR. The sample records 50,000 to 60,000 clones, roughly four fifths being singletons. The starting material was peripheral blood, obtained from a patient treated with radiotherapy plus ipilimumab. These receptors originate from a human donor with non-small cell lung cancer whose response to radiotherapy plus ipilimumab could not be evaluated.

The chain recombines TRBV19 with TRBJ2-3, with 8 bases fitting TRBD2. V was clipped by 5 bases and J by 1 base; unmatched bases: 5. Germline V lookup: CDR1 LNHDA, CDR2 SQIVND (reference sequence). The CDR3 consists of 15 residues. Here the CDR3 DNA reads TGTGCCAGTAGTCCGCCGGGGGGGCGCACAGATACGCAGTATTTT. Its translation is CASSPPGGRTDTQYF.

This clone was recorded only once. The chain joins TRBV6-6 to TRBJ2-7; TRBD1 matches at 9 bases. V gave up 8 bases and J gave up 5 bases; unmatched junction bases: 4. The CDR3 totals 12 residues. From germline, CDR1 is MNHNY and CDR2 SVGAGI (reference sequence). The CDR3 coding sequence is TGTGCCAGCCGACAGGGGGTCGACGAGCAGTACTTC. Protein: CASRQGVDEQYF.

The J gene is TRBJ2-1, the V gene TRBV5-1; 9 nucleotides align to TRBD2. CDR3 length: 18 amino acids. J lost 6 bases, V lost 0 bases, and 13 bases had no gene match. Germline loops: CDR1 SGHRS, CDR2 YFSETQ. The CDR3 loop is CASSLEPFNAGGPNEQFF. As DNA, the CDR3 is TGCGCCAGCAGCTTGGAACCCTTTAATGCGGGAGGGCCCAATGAGCAGTTCTTC.

The chain recombines TRBV18 with TRBJ1-6; D not certain. Germline V gene data show CDR1 as KGHSH and CDR2 as LQKENI. V shed 4 bases and J shed 10 bases, with 14 bases lying between them. The CDR3 contains 14 residues. CDR3 bases: TGTGCCAGCTCACGCGCGAGCGCTGCCTCACCCCTCCACTTT. Translation gives CASSRASAASPLHF. Together with reference TRBV18 and TRBJ1-6, the CDR3 gives the full variable domain: NAGVMQNPRHLVRRRGQEARLRCSPMKGHSHVYWYRQLPEEGLKFMVYLQKENIIDESGMPKERFSAEFPKEGPSILRIQQVVRGDSAAYFCASSRASAASPLHFGNGTRLTVT.

This chain joins TRBV5-1 and TRBJ2-5; D possibly corresponds to TRBD1 (5 bases). Matching the DNA end better, TRBJ2-7 makes the J call doubtful. This CDR3 is built from 14 residues. CDR1 is SGHRS, CDR2 YFSETQ, per germline. This chain's CDR3 is CASSLGPGLYEQYF. The CDR3 bases are TGCGCCAGCAGCTTGGGTCCAGGGCTCTACGAGCAGTACTTC.

This sequence joins TRBV29-1 and TRBJ2-7; 7 bases are a match to TRBD2. In germline, CDR1 is SQVTM, CDR2 ANQGSEA. V was pared by 6 bases and J by 0 bases, with 17 bases of the junction left unmatched. This CDR3 is built from 17 residues. The CDR3 is CSVGREVLARSSYEQYF. In nucleotides, the CDR3 is TGCAGCGTGGGCAGGGAGGTACTAGCGCGAAGCTCCTACGAGCAGTACTTC.

The chain carries TRBV7-9 and TRBJ1-6, with 9 bases aligning to TRBD1. V lost 5 bases and J lost 6; bases outside the gene matches: 5. The CDR3 sequence is 15 residues long. Germline CDR1 and CDR2: SEHNR and FQNEAQ (reference sequence). Written as DNA, the CDR3 is TGTGCCAGCAGCCCTGGGGACAGGGTTAATTCACCCCTCCACTTT. Translation: CASSPGDRVNSPLHF. Based on the CDR3 plus reference TRBV7-9 and TRBJ1-6, the full variable domain is DTGVSQNPRHKITKRGQNVTFRCDPISEHNRLYWYRQTLGQGPEFLTYFQNEAQLEKSRLLSDRFSAERPKGSFSTLEIQRTEQGDSAMYLCASSPGDRVNSPLHFGNGTRLTVT.

The chain is built from TRBV28 and TRBJ2-5, with 9 bases matching TRBD1. Gene TRBJ2-7 matches the end of the DNA better, so the J call may be wrong. Germline-derived CDR1 and CDR2 are MDHEN and SYDVKM. The CDR3 sequence is 14 residues long. CDR3 sequence: CASRADRGDYEQYF. The CDR3 coding sequence is TGTGCCAGCAGAGCGGACAGGGGCGACTACGAGCAGTACTTC.

J is TRBJ2-5 and V is TRBV11-2, with D unresolved. The CDR3 is made up of 12 amino acids. Germline assignment: CDR1 SGHAT and CDR2 FQNNGV. With 2 bases removed from V and 5 bases from J, the gap between germline ends came to 6 bases. CDR3 nucleotide sequence: TGTGCCAGCAGCTTAAACCGGGAGACCCAGTACTTC. Its translation is CASSLNRETQYF.

The chain couples TRBV28 to TRBJ2-1; 10 nucleotides match TRBD2. Germline values: CDR1 MDHEN, CDR2 SYDVKM. The CDR3 loop spans 16 amino acids. The ends lost 5 bases at V and 5 bases at J; junction bases unmatched: 9. The CDR3 spells CASSPPGLAIDNEQFF. In DNA, the CDR3 is TGTGCCAGCAGTCCCCCGGGACTAGCGATAGACAATGAGCAGTTCTTC.